These 5 T cell receptor beta chains were sequenced from one sample in a study of liver allograft versus peripheral blood T cells. Overall study context: The authors compared T cell receptor repertoires in transplanted livers with recipients' peripheral blood repertoires.

Each CDR3 protein gets one entry after TCRdb re-called the reads with MiXCR. The table includes some 9,000 distinct CDR3 sequences, around 26% detected once. Receptor source: a human patient who had a liver transplant. Some of the T cells may derive from the graft donor.

The chain employs TRBV6-5 and TRBJ1-2; 8 nucleotides agree with TRBD1. The V gene's germline CDR1 is MNHEY and CDR2 SVGAGI. CDR3 length: 12 residues. Germline trimming cut 5 bases from V and 8 bases from J; bases unmatched to any gene: 4. This CDR3 reads CASSVQGDGYTF. CDR3 in DNA: TGTGCCAGCAGTGTACAGGGGGACGGCTACACCTTC.

In this sample, this clonotype turned up many times. The rearrangement links TRBV5-4 to TRBJ1-4; 7 nucleotides match TRBD1. The CDR3 has 16 amino acids. Germline CDR1 SGHNT, CDR2 YYREEE (reference sequence). The V gene end was trimmed by 0 bases and the J gene end by 0 bases; junction bases not matched to a gene: 2. CDR3 protein: CASSLGGTATNEKLFF. CDR3 nucleotides: TGTGCCAGCAGCTTGGGAGGGACAGCAACTAATGAAAAACTGTTTTTT.

This clonotype ranks as medium-sized. This chain joins TRBV27 and TRBJ1-4; 10 bases are shared with TRBD1. The CDR3 has 14 residues. The V segment lost 8 bases and the J segment 2 bases; nucleotides outside the gene matches: 2. The germline CDR1 and CDR2 sequences are MNHEY and SMNVEV (reference sequence). CDR3 sequence reads: CASGDRGTNEKLFF. The CDR3 nucleotides are TGTGCCAGCGGGGACAGGGGCACTAATGAAAAACTGTTTTTT.

This chain connects TRBV5-1 to TRBJ2-1, with 9 nucleotides matching TRBD2. CDR1 is SGHRS and CDR2 is YFSETQ in the germline V gene. V trimming: 0 bases; J trimming: 6 bases; junction bases outside the gene matches: 10. The CDR3 totals 17 residues. The CDR3 DNA sequence: TGCGCCAGCAGCTTGGAAGGTCCCCTAGCGGGAATCAATGAGCAGTTCTTC. It encodes CASSLEGPLAGINEQFF.

V usage is TRBV10-1 and J usage is TRBJ2-5; 7 nucleotides agree with TRBD2. The CDR3 length is 16 residues. V shed 0 bases and J 1 base; nucleotides not matched to a gene: 5. From germline, CDR1 is WNHNN and CDR2 SYGVQD (reference sequence). The CDR3 loop reads CASSESLASGQETQYF. In nucleotides, the CDR3 is TGCGCCAGCAGTGAGTCGTTGGCTAGCGGCCAAGAGACCCAGTACTTC.